These T cell receptor beta chains were read from a single sample in a study of T-cell reconstitution after alpha-beta-depleted transplantation in children. TCRdb independently ran MiXCR on the PCR reads; one entry per CDR3 protein. Of around 580,000 distinct CDR3 sequences listed, roughly 24% are singletons. Sequenced material: PBMCs, mostly from graft donor cells, taken 360 days after TCRalphabeta/CD19-depleted stem cell transplant. Receptors originate from a boy younger than two who had a stem cell transplant for acute myeloid leukemia, so the T cells may come from the graft donor. Both conserved end residues are part of each CDR3. The D gene is left open where the match is weak. For some rows the clone size is stated as once, few or many, or as a class when expanded; others skip it.

D	V	size	J	DNA	CDR3
.	TRBV5-5	.	TRBJ2-1	TGTGCCAGCAGCTTGGAAGGGACCGACTACAATGAGCAGTTCTTC	CASSLEGTDYNEQFF
.	TRBV27	.	TRBJ2-3	TGTGCCAGCACCATCCCTATGGGGGCAGATACGCAGTATTTT	CASTIPMGADTQYF
.	TRBV5-1	many	TRBJ2-4	TGCGCCAGCAGCCTGGGGGACGGAAACATTCAGTACTTC	CASSLGDGNIQYF
TRBD2	TRBV20-1	many	TRBJ2-3	TGCAGTGCCGGGACTAGCGGCACAGATACGCAGTATTTT	CSAGTSGTDTQYF
TRBD1	TRBV20-1	few	TRBJ1-6	TGCAGTGCTAGAGACCGCCGGGACAGGGTCCCTCTCGCTAATTCACCCCTCCACTTT	CSARDRRDRVPLANSPLHF
TRBD1	TRBV3-1	many	TRBJ2-5	TGTGCCAGCAGCCAAGAGACAGGGAAGAGACCCGTTAAAGAGACCCAGTACTTC	CASSQETGKRPVKETQYF
.	TRBV20-1	few	TRBJ1-1	TGCAGTGCTAGAATCGACACGTTGGGCACTGAAGCTTTCTTT	CSARIDTLGTEAFF
TRBD2	TRBV10-1	.	TRBJ2-3	TGCGCCAGCAGGATGGGACTTGCGTGGCGGGGGACCCCAGGTACGCAGTATTTT	CASRMGLAWRGTPGTQYF
TRBD2	TRBV20-1	many	TRBJ2-1	TGCAGTGCCACTCCACTAGCGGTTGAGCAGTTCTTC	CSATPLAVEQFF
TRBD2	TRBV20-1	many	TRBJ2-7	TGCAGTGCTAGAGATAGGGGCGGGGGGGCCTACGAGCAGTACTTC	CSARDRGGGAYEQYF
.	TRBV3-1	.	TRBJ2-5	TGTGCCAGCAGCCAAAGTCGGGGGGAGACCCAGTACTTC	CASSQSRGETQYF
.	TRBV27	.	TRBJ2-3	TGTGCCAGCAGTTCATATCGGGGGACGGATACGCAGTATTTT	CASSSYRGTDTQYF
.	TRBV6-5	.	TRBJ2-3	TGTGCCAGCAGTTCCCATTCTTTTAGCACAGATACGCAGTATTTT	CASSSHSFSTDTQYF
TRBD1	TRBV12-3/TRBV12-4	once	TRBJ2-7	TGTGCCAGCAGTCTGACAGGGGGCTCGGGCGAGCAGTACTTC	CASSLTGGSGEQYF
.	TRBV20-1	.	TRBJ2-2	TGCAGTCCCCTAGGGGACACCGGGGAGCTGTTTTTT	CSPLGDTGELFF
TRBD2	TRBV11-2	many	TRBJ2-7	TGTGCCAGCAGCACCAGAGCGGGGGGGCACGAGCAGTACTTC	CASSTRAGGHEQYF
.	TRBV9	.	TRBJ2-1	TGTGCCAGCAGCGTAGGGTGGGGGGGCACGTCCTCCTACAATGAGCAGTTCTTC	CASSVGWGGTSSYNEQFF
TRBD1	TRBV18	.	TRBJ2-2	TGTGCCAGCTCACCCGGGGACAGGCTCTCGAACACCGGGGAGCTGTTTTTT	CASSPGDRLSNTGELFF
.	TRBV6-5	many	TRBJ2-7	TGTGCCAGCAGTTACGGCGAATCCGGGGTCTACGAGCAGTACTTC	CASSYGESGVYEQYF
.	TRBV18	.	TRBJ2-2	TGTGCCAGCTCACTCGGAACATCCGCCGGGGAGCTGTTTTTT	CASSLGTSAGELFF
TRBD1	TRBV2	.	TRBJ1-4	TGTGCCAGCAGTCCAACGTCCGGGACAGTCGGTGAAAAACTGTTTTTT	CASSPTSGTVGEKLFF
.	TRBV4-1	few	TRBJ1-5	TGCGCCAGCAGCCAAGTTCGCCTAAATGGACAGCCCCAGCATTTT	CASSQVRLNGQPQHF
.	TRBV6-5	.	TRBJ1-1	TGTGCCAGCAGTTACTCGTTTAGCACTGAAGCTTTCTTT	CASSYSFSTEAFF
.	TRBV25-1	.	TRBJ1-1	TGTGCCAGCAGTTCAGTCGGGCCCGAAGCTTTCTTT	CASSSVGPEAFF
.	TRBV20-1	many	TRBJ1-6	TGCAGTGCTAGAGGGGGAGGACACCCAAGGGTAGCCCTCCACTTT	CSARGGGHPRVALHF
.	TRBV20-1	many	TRBJ2-2	TGCAGTGCTATCGACCTCGGTCAGGGGAGAACCGGGGAGCTGTTTTTT	CSAIDLGQGRTGELFF
.	TRBV20-1	.	TRBJ2-1	TGCAGTGCTCCCCGTGGGTACAATGAGCAGTTCTTC	CSAPRGYNEQFF
.	TRBV20-1	many	TRBJ2-1	TGCAGTGCTAGTTGGCAGAGCAATGAGCAGTTCTTC	CSASWQSNEQFF
TRBD2	TRBV5-1	.	TRBJ2-1	TGCGCCAGCAGCTTGGGCCGGGGGGGCTCCTACAATGAGCAGTTCTTC	CASSLGRGGSYNEQFF
.	TRBV20-1	few	TRBJ1-6	TGCAGTGCTAGAGGCCAGGCTTCGTTTAATTCACCCCTCCACTTT	CSARGQASFNSPLHF
.	TRBV12-3/TRBV12-4	few	TRBJ1-3	TGTGCCAGCAGTTCCCCGGGGATCTCTGGAAACACCATATATTTT	CASSSPGISGNTIYF
.	TRBV18	.	TRBJ2-1	TGTGCCAGCTCACCACCGGTAACAGGGCAGTTCTTC	CASSPPVTGQFF
.	TRBV27	.	TRBJ2-3	TGTGCCAGCAGTTTCTGGAGTTCTAGCACAGATACGCAGTATTTT	CASSFWSSSTDTQYF
TRBD2	TRBV13	.	TRBJ2-3	TGTGCCAGCAGCTTACGACTAGCGGGGACCGCAGATACGCAGTATTTT	CASSLRLAGTADTQYF
.	TRBV7-9	.	TRBJ1-5	TGTGCCAGCAGCTTAGGACAGTCTAGCAATCAGCCCCAGCATTTT	CASSLGQSSNQPQHF
.	TRBV21-1	.	TRBJ1-5	TGTGCCAGCAGCCCCGGCGGAGGCTGGCCCCAGCATTTT	CASSPGGGWPQHF
.	TRBV10-3	many	TRBJ2-7	TGTGCCATCAGTGAGCCCGAGGGGGGGACCTACGAGCAGTACTTC	CAISEPEGGTYEQYF
.	TRBV18	few	TRBJ2-5	TGTGCCAGCTCACAAGCCCAGGCAGGGTGGCGGCAAGAGACCCAGTACTTC	CASSQAQAGWRQETQYF
TRBD1	TRBV6-1	few	TRBJ1-1	TGTGCCAGCAGGGGCAGGGGGACCACTGAAGCTTTCTTT	CASRGRGTTEAFF
.	TRBV29-1	many	TRBJ2-6	TGCAGCGTTGTGGATCTAGGGGAACCCACCCTTCCCAACGTCCTGACTTTC	CSVVDLGEPTLPNVLTF
TRBD1	TRBV10-3	few	TRBJ1-5	TGTGCCATCAGTGTCCCGGGACAGGGAAGCAATCAGCCCCAGCATTTT	CAISVPGQGSNQPQHF
.	TRBV6-5	.	TRBJ2-7	TGTGCCAGCAGTTACCTTACCGGGGGAAAATACGAGCAGTACTTC	CASSYLTGGKYEQYF
TRBD2	TRBV6-1	.	TRBJ2-1	TGTGCCAGCAGGATAGCGGGGCCCTACAATGAGCAGTTCTTC	CASRIAGPYNEQFF
.	TRBV5-6	many	TRBJ1-2	TGTGCCAGCAGCCCGAAGAGGGATTTCCTATCAGGCTACACCTTC	CASSPKRDFLSGYTF
.	TRBV20-1	.	TRBJ2-5	TGCAGTGCTAGTTTCAGGGACCCGCAAGAGACCCAGTACTTC	CSASFRDPQETQYF
.	TRBV25-1	.	TRBJ2-1	TGTGCCAGCAGTGAAATGCCCGGGGGTTCCTACAATGAGCAGTTCTTC	CASSEMPGGSYNEQFF
TRBD1	TRBV20-1	.	TRBJ1-2	TGCAGTTCACAGGGGAGGTATGGCTACACCTTC	CSSQGRYGYTF
.	TRBV25-1	.	TRBJ1-3	TGTGCCAGCAGTGAATTTGGAGGAAACACCATATATTTT	CASSEFGGNTIYF
.	TRBV29-1	.	TRBJ2-7	TGCAGCGTTGTTGCAGGGCAGAACTACGAGCAGTACTTC	CSVVAGQNYEQYF
TRBD1	TRBV7-6	.	TRBJ2-1	TGTGCCAGCAGCTTAACGGAGTGGGACAGGGGTATCGATGAGCAGTTCTTC	CASSLTEWDRGIDEQFF
TRBD2	TRBV27	many	TRBJ2-1	TGTGCCAGCAGTTTCGTCGGACTAGCGAGCAGCTCCTACAATGAGCAGTTCTTC	CASSFVGLASSSYNEQFF